These 22 T cell receptor beta chains were all obtained from the same sample, sequenced in a study of cytomegalovirus exposure and HLA in healthy donors (dated by TCRdb to about 2017). Libraries were constructed by the immunoSEQ multiplex PCR assay. The multiplex PCR relied on a mix of 60 forward primers for TCR Vbeta segments and 13 reverse primers for TCR Jbeta segments. TCRdb stores this immuneACCESS table with in-frame sequences only. Part of the clones is absent; in the studies checked, under half of the shortfall reflects unresolved V genes, and no reason is known for the rest. A total of some 89,000 clones appear in this sample, around 81% of them only once. 1.9% of the sample lies in the top ten. Sequenced: PBMCs. The origin of the receptors is a woman aged 25 to 39 in good health and CMV-seronegative.

The gene calls are TRBV27 and TRBJ1-1; 9 positions agree with TRBD1. Trimming took 1 base from V and 6 from J; bases not matched to a gene: 9. The germline V gene has CDR1 MNHEY and CDR2 SMNVEV (reference sequence). The CDR3 extends over 16 amino acids. CDR3 in amino acids: CASSLYPPRTGAEAFF. CDR3 bases: TGTGCCAGCAGTTTATACCCCCCCCGGACAGGGGCTGAAGCTTTCTTT.

Remarks on this clone: A read error may account for a junction end that differs from germline. The chain has TRBV6-1 and TRBJ2-5; D is unresolved. The J call may be in error: the DNA end matches TRBJ2-7 better. This CDR3 has 13 residues. Germline CDR1 and CDR2: MNHNS and SASEGT. The chain's CDR3 is CASSDLSSCEQYF. CDR3 nucleotides: TGTGCCAGCAGTGATCTGAGCTCCTGCGAGCAGTACTTC.

This clone turned up a few times. The chain employs TRBV9 and TRBJ1-4; the match to TRBD1 covers 8 bases. Trimming took 4 bases from V and 12 from J; bases not matched to a gene: 5. Germline assignment: CDR1 SGDLS and CDR2 YYNGEE. The CDR3 length is 12 residues. The CDR3 loop reads CASSPHRGELFF. The CDR3 nucleotides read TGTGCCAGCAGCCCCCACAGGGGGGAACTGTTTTTT. Filled out from reference TRBV9 and TRBJ1-4, the complete variable domain reads DSGVTQTPKHLITATGQRVTLRCSPRSGDLSVYWYQQSLDQGLQFLIQYYNGEERAKGNILERFSAQQFPDLHSELNLSSLELGDSALYFCASSPHRGELFFGSGTQLSVL.

This sequence joins TRBV28 and TRBJ2-3; possible D gene TRBD1, 6 bases. V was clipped by 5 bases and J by 0 bases, with 9 bases between them. The CDR3 runs 14 residues. The germline V gene has CDR1 MDHEN and CDR2 SYDVKM. CDR3 protein: CASSPGASTDTQYF. The DNA of the CDR3 is TGTGCCAGCAGTCCAGGGGCTAGCACAGATACGCAGTATTTT. Using reference TRBV28 and TRBJ2-3 for the parts outside the CDR3, the full variable domain is DVKVTQSSRYLVKRTGEKVFLECVQDMDHENMFWYRQDPGLGLRLIYFSYDVKMKEKGDIPEGYSVSREKKERFSLILESASTNQTSMYLCASSPGASTDTQYFGPGTRLTVL.

This clone was seen more than once but under ten times. The CDR3 DNA follows: TGTGCCAGCAGCCCGACAGCCGTTGTGACTGAAGCTTTCTTT. Protein sequence: CASSPTAVVTEAFF. The chain combines TRBV7-9 with TRBJ1-1, with TRBD1 as a possible D gene (5 bases). Per germline, CDR1 SEHNR and CDR2 FQNEAQ (reference sequence). V was clipped by 5 bases and J by 5 bases, with 15 bases between them. The CDR3 has 14 residues.

Regarding this clone: A junction boundary mismatches the germline segment, possibly from a read error. The rearrangement joins TRBV7-9 to TRBJ2-1; 7 positions agree with TRBD2. The CDR3 is 16 amino acids. Germline lookup yields CDR1 SEHNR and CDR2 FQNEAQ (reference sequence). The chain's CDR3 is CSSSLDTSASYNEQFF. The CDR3 nucleotides read TGTTCCAGCAGCTTAGATACTAGCGCTAGCTACAATGAGCAGTTCTTC.

The chain combines TRBV6-4 with TRBJ2-1; D remains unclear. This CDR3 comprises 13 residues. CDR1 is MRHNA, CDR2 SNTAGT, per germline. The V end was cut by 3 bases, the J end by 4 bases, with 7 bases between. CDR3 DNA sequence: TGTGCCAGCAGTGATGACATATACAATGAGCAGTTCTTC. Translated: CASSDDIYNEQFF.

The gene calls are TRBV7-2 and TRBJ2-1; D is unclear. The germline V and J ends were trimmed by 5 bases and 3 bases, with 8 bases remaining between them. CDR1 is SGHTA and CDR2 is FQGNSA in the germline V gene. This CDR3 has 13 residues. The DNA of the CDR3 is TGTGCCAGCAGCGGCGGCGTCTACAATGAGCAGTTCTTC. This gives the protein CASSGGVYNEQFF.

The rearrangement joins TRBV6-1 to TRBJ2-5; 12 bases align to TRBD2. Looked up from germline, CDR1 is MNHNS and CDR2 is SASEGT. Trimming cost V 2 bases and J 3 bases; bases outside gene matches: 4. The CDR3 has 16 amino acids. CDR3 nucleotides: TGTGCCAGCAGTGAACGGAGGACTAGCGGGAAAGAGACCCAGTACTTC. Its translation: CASSERRTSGKETQYF.

The J gene is TRBJ2-1, the V gene TRBV5-1, with TRBD1 matching 12 bases. The CDR3 contains 16 residues. CDR1 is SGHRS and CDR2 is YFSETQ in the germline V gene. After removal of 0 bases from V and 9 bases from J, the junction contained 7 bases not matched to a gene. CDR3 protein: CASSLGPGQGASEQFF. CDR3 in DNA: TGCGCCAGCAGCTTGGGACCGGGACAGGGGGCGAGTGAGCAGTTCTTC.

In this sample, this clone turned up a few times. V usage is TRBV6-1 and J usage is TRBJ2-3; TRBD1 agrees at 9 bases. This CDR3 is 14 amino acids long. Germline V gives CDR1 MNHNS, CDR2 SASEGT. The V gene end was trimmed by 5 bases and the J gene end by 4 bases; junction bases not matched to a gene: 4. CDR3 DNA: TGTGCCAGCAGTCAGGACAGGGGAGCAGATACGCAGTATTTT. Translating gives CASSQDRGADTQYF.

The chain couples TRBV18 to TRBJ2-5; 7 nucleotides align to TRBD1. The germline gives CDR1 KGHSH, CDR2 LQKENI. The CDR3 spans 14 residues. The junction had 7 bases not matched to a gene; V was cut back by 6 bases and J by 3 bases. CDR3 protein: CASSSSQGEETQYF. CDR3 sequence (DNA): TGTGCCAGCTCGTCCTCTCAGGGGGAAGAGACCCAGTACTTC.

The J gene is TRBJ1-5, the V gene TRBV27; D is possibly TRBD1 (6 bases). V was shortened by 5 bases and J by 6 bases, with 20 bases between the two germline ends. The CDR3 length is 16 residues. Germline CDR1 MNHEY, CDR2 SMNVEV (reference sequence). The CDR3 DNA reads as TGTGCCAGCAGTCTAAAACAGGGTGTGAGTAGTCAGCCCCAGCATTTT. It specifies CASSLKQGVSSQPQHF.

The V and J genes are TRBV4-1 and TRBJ2-1; TRBD2 aligns across 15 bases. CDR1 is MGHRA, CDR2 YSYEKL, per germline. The trim removed 5 bases at V and 6 bases at J, leaving 2 bases unmatched. The CDR3 totals 15 residues. The DNA for the CDR3 is TGCGCCAGCAGCTTGGGACTAGCGGGGGGCAATGAGCAGTTCTTC. Protein sequence: CASSLGLAGGNEQFF.

This clone was counted a single time. The chain is built from TRBV6-5 and TRBJ1-1; 7 nucleotides agree with TRBD1. Germline assignment: CDR1 MNHEY and CDR2 SVGAGI. The CDR3 has 13 amino acids. Losses at the gene ends were 5 bases for V and 3 bases for J; bases not matched to a gene: 3. CDR3 DNA sequence: TGTGCCAGCAGTCGTAGGGGGCACACTGAAGCTTTCTTT. The encoded protein is CASSRRGHTEAFF.

The chain links TRBV28 to TRBJ1-1; 9 nucleotides align to TRBD1. The V gene end was trimmed by 5 bases and the J gene end by 7 bases; junction bases not matched to a gene: 5. CDR1 and CDR2 (germline): MDHEN, SYDVKM. CDR3 length equals 13 residues. In DNA form, the CDR3 reads TGTGCCAGCAGTAAACAGGGGGCGATTGAAGCTTTCTTT. This sequence encodes CASSKQGAIEAFF. Variable domain in full (rest from reference TRBV28 and TRBJ1-1): DVKVTQSSRYLVKRTGEKVFLECVQDMDHENMFWYRQDPGLGLRLIYFSYDVKMKEKGDIPEGYSVSREKKERFSLILESASTNQTSMYLCASSKQGAIEAFFGQGTRLTVV.

This sequence joins TRBV25-1 and TRBJ2-2; 7 bases align to TRBD1. CDR3 length: 17 residues. V lost 3 bases to trimming and J lost 0 bases; unmatched junction nucleotides: 7. Germline-derived CDR1 and CDR2 are MGHDK and SYGVNS. DNA for the CDR3: TGTGCCAGCAGTGACCCCCGACAGGGCTCGAACACCGGGGAGCTGTTTTTT. Translation: CASSDPRQGSNTGELFF.

V usage is TRBV4-1 and J usage is TRBJ1-2; D unresolved. This CDR3 contains 15 residues. The germline V gene encodes CDR1 MGHRA and CDR2 YSYEKL. Trimming stripped 3 bases from V and 2 bases from J, with 13 bases between. The CDR3 DNA follows: TGCGCCAGCAGCCACCACAAAAACCCGAACTATGGCTACACCTTC. Amino acids: CASSHHKNPNYGYTF.

The chain is built from TRBV9 and TRBJ1-5; possibly TRBD1 for D (5 bases). Trimming removed 0 bases at V and 5 bases at J, with 12 bases between. CDR1 is SGDLS, CDR2 YYNGEE, per germline. This CDR3 region has 15 residues. The CDR3 sequence is CASSVGGGEDQPQHF. Written as DNA, the CDR3 is TGTGCCAGCAGCGTAGGTGGGGGGGAAGATCAGCCCCAGCATTTT. The full variable domain, its missing parts supplied by reference TRBV9 and TRBJ1-5, is DSGVTQTPKHLITATGQRVTLRCSPRSGDLSVYWYQQSLDQGLQFLIQYYNGEERAKGNILERFSAQQFPDLHSELNLSSLELGDSALYFCASSVGGGEDQPQHFGDGTRLSIL.

This chain connects TRBV7-9 to TRBJ2-7; 7 bases fit TRBD1. Germline trimming cut 2 bases from V and 3 bases from J; bases unmatched to any gene: 1. Looked up from germline, CDR1 is SEHNR and CDR2 is FQNEAQ (reference sequence). The CDR3 runs 13 residues. Here the CDR3 reads CASSLPGGYEQYF. For the CDR3, the DNA is TGTGCCAGCAGCTTACCAGGGGGCTACGAGCAGTACTTC.

This chain connects TRBV28 to TRBJ2-1; TRBD2 matches at 12 bases. This CDR3 has 19 amino acids. Germline loops: CDR1 MDHEN, CDR2 SYDVKM. V lost 5 bases, J lost 3 bases, and 14 bases stayed unmatched. The CDR3 is CASSPTPGTSGRYYNEQFF. The DNA for the CDR3 is TGTGCCAGCAGTCCAACCCCCGGGACTAGCGGGCGATACTACAATGAGCAGTTCTTC. Full variable domain (outside the CDR3, taken from reference TRBV28 and TRBJ2-1): DVKVTQSSRYLVKRTGEKVFLECVQDMDHENMFWYRQDPGLGLRLIYFSYDVKMKEKGDIPEGYSVSREKKERFSLILESASTNQTSMYLCASSPTPGTSGRYYNEQFFGPGTRLTVL.

V usage is TRBV5-1 and J usage is TRBJ1-1; D remains unclear. The CDR3 covers 13 residues. Germline CDR1 and CDR2: SGHRS and YFSETQ. V shed 0 bases and J shed 4 bases, with 7 bases lying between them. CDR3 amino acids: CASSLELSTEAFF. The CDR3 DNA follows: TGCGCCAGCAGCTTGGAATTGAGCACTGAAGCTTTCTTT.